This paragraph covers one TCR beta chain sequence. The sample comes from a study of blood T cell repertoires in COVID-19. Overall study: The analysed material was cDNA or gDNA that came from T cells, B-cell-depleted T cells, or PBMCs.

The V gene's germline CDR1 is GTSNPN and CDR2 SVGIG (reference sequence). This CDR3 has 14 amino acids. Trimming at V came to 3 bases and at J to 8 bases, leaving 5 bases not matched to a gene. Authors' analysis steps: It was from reference gene primer amplification that nucleated cell counts were estimated. Data came from immunoSEQ multiplex PCR; TCRdb stores just in-frame clones and leaves some out. That table furnishes V, J and clone size, whereas the DNA furnished D and trimming. The top ten hold roughly 5.3% of the sample, which has over 250,000 clones, 87% seen once. Residents of 24 US areas, aged roughly 18 to 89 years, made up the participants.

The source is a woman in her twenties or thirties who had recovered from COVID-19. The sample comprised PBMCs or T cells enriched from blood (not recorded which). The chain couples TRBV30 to TRBJ1-6, with 9 bases fitting TRBD1. CDR3: CAWRGDRGDSPLHF. The CDR3 coding sequence is TGTGCCTGGAGGGGAGACAGGGGGGATTCACCCCTCCACTTT. The entire variable domain, with the rest obtained from reference TRBV30 and TRBJ1-6, is as follows: SQTIHQWPATLVQPVGSPLSLECTVEGTSNPNLYWYRQAAGRGLQLLFYSVGIGQISSEVPQNLSASRPQDRQFILSSKKLLLSDSGFYLCAWRGDRGDSPLHFGNGTRLTVT.